The 30 T cell receptor beta chains reported below all come from one sample, sequenced in a study of CD8+CD57+ T cells in acquired aplastic anemia (dated by TCRdb to between 2018 and 2020). TCRdb records Illumina HiSeq 2000 as the sequencer. Genomic DNA served as template for TCR beta VDJ combination and CDR3 sequence profiling. Using fastp trimming at Q25 and MiXCR clonotype assembly, TCRdb reanalyzed the public sequencing data and kept in-frame beta chains. Every CDR3 protein is listed once, alongside the most common genes and DNA of its rows. This sample comprises about 64,000 distinct CDR3 sequences, about 54% of them detected only once. The ten largest clones represent roughly 2.5% of the sample. Sequencing input: sorted CD4+, CD8+, or CD8+CD57+ T cells (not recorded which) from PBMCs. The receptors originated from a human donor in good health, serving as a control.

V gene TRBV7-2 combines with J gene TRBJ2-5; TRBD1 might be the D (6 bases). In germline, CDR1 is SGHTA, CDR2 FQGNSA. This CDR3 contains 14 residues. The germline V and J ends were trimmed by 4 bases and 1 base, with 10 bases remaining between them. CDR3 in amino acids: CASSSTGFQETQYF. The CDR3 DNA follows: TGTGCCAGCAGCTCCACAGGGTTCCAAGAGACCCAGTACTTC. The variable domain in full, completed from reference TRBV7-2 and TRBJ2-5, reads GAGVSQSPSNKVTEKGKDVELRCDPISGHTALYWYRQSLGQGLEFLIYFQGNSAPDKSGLPSDRFSAERTGGSVSTLTIQRTQQEDSAVYLCASSSTGFQETQYFGPGTRLLVL.

This clonotype has ten or more counts. This rearrangement joins TRBV7-2 to TRBJ1-3; the D is unclear. The CDR3 is 14 amino acids. Germline lookup yields CDR1 SGHTA and CDR2 FQGNSA. V lost 1 base, J lost 0 bases, and 4 bases lay in between. CDR3 DNA: TGTGCCAGCAGCTTAGGCCCCTCTGGAAACACCATATATTTT. This codes for CASSLGPSGNTIYF.

The chain uses TRBV10-3 and TRBJ1-6, with D maybe TRBD1 (6 bases). The CDR3 totals 16 residues. Per germline, CDR1 ENHRY and CDR2 SYGVKD. V dropped 11 bases and J dropped 6 bases, with 23 bases sitting between them. Here the CDR3 DNA reads TGTGCCTCCCAATCGGGGGCCCCTTTCTCTAATTCACCCCTCCACTTT. Its translation is CASQSGAPFSNSPLHF.

The chain carries TRBV25-1 and TRBJ2-5, with D possibly matching TRBD1 (6 bases). Germline V gene data show CDR1 as MGHDK and CDR2 as SYGVNS. The CDR3 length is 16 residues. The V end was cut by 6 bases, the J end by 7 bases, with 24 bases between. DNA of the CDR3: TGTGCCAGCAGCGCAACTGGGAAGGACCAGGGGTGGACCCAGTACTTC. This sequence encodes CASSATGKDQGWTQYF.

V gene TRBV6-1 combines with J gene TRBJ2-7, with D possibly matching TRBD1 (6 bases). Germline V gene sequence: CDR1 MNHNS, CDR2 SASEGT. Deletions cut 6 bases from V and 0 bases from J, with 15 bases between. The CDR3 is made up of 15 amino acids. This CDR3 is CASRLQGGGSYEQYF. In nucleotides, the CDR3 is TGTGCCAGCAGACTACAGGGTGGGGGCTCCTACGAGCAGTACTTC.

This clonotype is medium-sized by share. This chain joins TRBV2 and TRBJ1-2; D is unresolved. The CDR3 has 11 amino acids. Trimming took 3 bases from V and 4 from J, leaving 3 bases between them. The germline CDR1 and CDR2 sequences are SNHLY and FYNNEI. The CDR3 DNA sequence: TGTGCCAGCAGTGAGGGCTATGGCTACACCTTC. Its translation: CASSEGYGYTF.

This clonotype was seen many times. The rearrangement links TRBV11-1 to TRBJ2-7, with TRBD2 identical over 11 bases. Germline V lookup: CDR1 SGHAT, CDR2 FQDESV (reference sequence). CDR3 length: 14 amino acids. The ends lost 5 bases at V and 3 bases at J; junction bases unmatched: 3. The CDR3 sequence is CASSTLAGGYEQYF. CDR3 nucleotides: TGTGCCAGCAGCACGCTAGCGGGAGGCTACGAGCAGTACTTC.

This CDR3 is CASSTTLNTEAFF. The CDR3, as DNA: TGTGCCAGCAGTACTACATTGAACACTGAAGCTTTCTTT. The chain combines TRBV6-4 with TRBJ1-1, with D uncertain. The CDR3 totals 13 residues. The germline V gene encodes CDR1 MRHNA and CDR2 SNTAGT. Trimming removed 5 bases from V and 0 bases from J, with 7 bases in between.

V and J are TRBV9 and TRBJ1-1; 8 bases are a match to TRBD1. The length of the CDR3 is 13 residues. Trimming took 3 bases from V and 5 from J; bases not matched to a gene: 3. Germline V gene lookup returns CDR1 SGDLS and CDR2 YYNGEE. The CDR3 nucleotides are TGTGCCAGCAGCGGGACAGGGAGGACTGAAGCTTTCTTT. This translates into CASSGTGRTEAFF. The full variable domain, in which reference TRBV9 and TRBJ1-1 provide the parts outside the CDR3, is DSGVTQTPKHLITATGQRVTLRCSPRSGDLSVYWYQQSLDQGLQFLIQYYNGEERAKGNILERFSAQQFPDLHSELNLSSLELGDSALYFCASSGTGRTEAFFGQGTRLTVV.

The chain has TRBV29-1 and TRBJ1-1; D is uncertain. CDR3 length: 10 amino acids. V lost 5 bases, J lost 1 base, and 2 bases lay in between. Germline loops: CDR1 SQVTM, CDR2 ANQGSEA. The CDR3 nucleotides read TGCAGCGTTCAGAACACTGAAGCTTTCTTT. Amino acids: CSVQNTEAFF.

This clonotype has ten or more counts. This chain joins TRBV20-1 and TRBJ2-5; D gene uncertain. The germline V gene encodes CDR1 DFQATT and CDR2 SNEGSKA (reference sequence). The CDR3 covers 16 residues. V gave up 0 bases and J gave up 5 bases, with 19 bases separating them. For the CDR3, the DNA is TGCAGTGCTAGAGATCCCGCTAGTAGTGTCGTCGAGACCCAGTACTTC. This encodes CSARDPASSVVETQYF.

The V call is TRBV7-2, the J call TRBJ1-5; TRBD1 might be the D (5 bases). V lost 3 bases, J lost 7 bases, and 10 bases lay in between. The CDR3 covers 13 residues. CDR1 and CDR2 (germline): SGHTA, FQGNSA. CDR3 in DNA: TGTGCCAGCAGCTTTCGCTACAGGCAGCCCCAGCATTTT. This sequence encodes CASSFRYRQPQHF.

V and J are TRBV19 and TRBJ2-1; weak D call: TRBD2 (7 bases). The CDR3 loop spans 15 amino acids. CDR1 is LNHDA and CDR2 is SQIVND in the germline V gene (reference sequence). Trimming stripped 3 bases from V and 8 bases from J, with 17 bases between. The CDR3 region is CASSIGGGRTDEQFF. The CDR3 DNA reads as TGTGCCAGTAGTATCGGCGGGGGAAGGACAGATGAGCAGTTCTTC.

J is TRBJ2-1 and V is TRBV6-1; D not certain. Trimming pared 8 bases from V and 4 bases from J, leaving 12 bases between. The CDR3 sequence is 13 residues long. Germline V gene sequence: CDR1 MNHNS, CDR2 SASEGT. The CDR3 region has the DNA TGTGCCAGCTTAGCAGTAGGTTACAATGAGCAGTTCTTC. Translated: CASLAVGYNEQFF.

This clonotype has more than one count but fewer than ten. The chain uses TRBV25-1 and TRBJ1-3; D gene uncertain. Trimming removed 1 base at V and 2 bases at J, with 9 bases between. The CDR3 runs 15 residues. CDR1 and CDR2 from the germline V gene are MGHDK and SYGVNS. CDR3 amino acids: CASSESGYPGNTIYF. The CDR3 nucleotides are TGTGCCAGCAGTGAATCAGGCTACCCTGGAAACACCATATATTTT.

This clonotype was observed many times. This chain uses TRBV5-1 with TRBJ2-1; either TRBD1 or TRBD2 may supply D (5 bases each). The CDR3 consists of 17 residues. The V end was cut by 6 bases, the J end by 0 bases, with 19 bases between. Per germline, CDR1 SGHRS and CDR2 YFSETQ. CDR3 nucleotide sequence: TGCGCCAGCAACCTCCTACCCAGGGAGAGCTCCTACAATGAGCAGTTCTTC. This sequence encodes CASNLLPRESSYNEQFF.

This clonotype came up many times. V is TRBV20-1 and J is TRBJ2-3; a weak D match, TRBD2 (6 bases). Trimming took 5 bases from V and 0 from J, leaving 15 bases between them. This CDR3 has 15 amino acids. The V gene's germline CDR1 is DFQATT and CDR2 SNEGSKA (reference sequence). The CDR3 region has the DNA TGCAGTGCTCCCGATAGCGGCACTAGCACAGATACGCAGTATTTT. Its translation: CSAPDSGTSTDTQYF.

The CDR3: CASMKGQGHGELFF. Written as DNA, the CDR3 is TGTGCCAGTATGAAGGGACAGGGTCACGGGGAGCTGTTTTTT. The chain recombines TRBV19 with TRBJ2-2; 9 nucleotides match TRBD1. The ends lost 7 bases at V and 7 bases at J; junction bases unmatched: 7. Germline V lookup: CDR1 LNHDA, CDR2 SQIVND (reference sequence). The CDR3 has 14 amino acids.

This clonotype is judged medium-sized (0.01 to 0.1%). The chain couples TRBV19 to TRBJ1-6, with 7 bases aligning to TRBD1. Trimming removed 5 bases from V and 10 bases from J; junction bases left unmatched: 14. There are 16 residues in the CDR3. Germline V gene lookup returns CDR1 LNHDA and CDR2 SQIVND (reference sequence). CDR3 DNA sequence: TGTGCCAGTAGTGTAACCGGGACAGTGCGGAGATCACCCCTCCACTTT. It yields the protein CASSVTGTVRRSPLHF.

CDR3 sequence reads: CATSRASGGYNEQFF. CDR3 coding DNA: TGTGCCACCAGCAGAGCTAGCGGGGGCTACAATGAGCAGTTCTTC. The V gene is TRBV15, the J gene TRBJ2-1; TRBD2 agrees at 10 bases. This CDR3 comprises 15 residues. Trimming took 1 base from V and 3 from J; bases not matched to a gene: 0. In germline, CDR1 is LNHNV, CDR2 YYDKDF (reference sequence).

V usage is TRBV10-1 and J usage is TRBJ2-5, with D unresolved. The germline gives CDR1 WNHNN, CDR2 SYGVQD (reference sequence). The CDR3 spans 12 residues. Trimming removed 8 bases from V and 5 bases from J, with 12 bases in between. CDR3 sequence: CASRPGRETQYF. In DNA form, the CDR3 reads TGCGCCAGCCGACCCGGTCGGGAGACCCAGTACTTC.

The chain is built from TRBV19 and TRBJ2-1; TRBD2 matches at 7 bases. The CDR3 extends over 13 amino acids. Trimming took 4 bases from V and 12 from J; bases not matched to a gene: 9. Per germline, CDR1 LNHDA and CDR2 SQIVND (reference sequence). In DNA form, the CDR3 reads TGTGCCAGTAGTACCCTCGGGGGGATGACGCAGTTCTTC. Protein: CASSTLGGMTQFF.

This clonotype was observed at least ten times. The chain employs TRBV29-1 and TRBJ2-1, with unresolved D. V was cut by 5 bases and J by 0 bases, with 5 bases left in between. CDR1 and CDR2 from the germline V gene are SQVTM and ANQGSEA. The CDR3 is 12 amino acids. CDR3 residues: CSVSGSYNEQFF. The CDR3 coding sequence is TGCAGCGTTTCAGGCTCCTACAATGAGCAGTTCTTC.

This clonotype was picked up one time. The chain recombines TRBV12-5 with TRBJ2-7, with 11 nucleotides matching TRBD1. V was clipped by 3 bases and J by 3 bases; unmatched bases: 4. The germline gives CDR1 LGHNT, CDR2 FRNRAP. The CDR3 loop spans 15 amino acids. This CDR3 is CASGFKGQGDYEQYF. CDR3 DNA: TGTGCTAGTGGTTTTAAGGGACAGGGGGACTACGAGCAGTACTTC.

The V call is TRBV10-1, the J call TRBJ2-7; a weak D match, TRBD1 (5 bases). The CDR3 loop spans 13 amino acids. Trimming shortened V by 3 bases and J by 0 bases, and 6 bases separated the two germline ends. Germline assignment: CDR1 WNHNN and CDR2 SYGVQD (reference sequence). The CDR3 reads CASSDRVSYEQYF. The CDR3, as DNA: TGCGCCAGCAGTGACAGGGTCTCCTACGAGCAGTACTTC.

The rearrangement uses TRBV12-3 or TRBV12-4 and TRBJ2-5, with TRBD1 matching over 10 bases. There are 14 residues in the CDR3. J lost 3 bases, V lost 6 bases, and 4 bases had no gene match. The CDR3 sequence is CASSRGTGEETQYF. CDR3 nucleotides: TGTGCCAGCAGCAGAGGGACAGGGGAAGAGACCCAGTACTTC.

In its sample, this clonotype was seen a few times. The V call is TRBV28, the J call TRBJ2-5; no reliable D call. The CDR3 has 16 residues. V lost 6 bases and J 5 bases, leaving 22 bases between the germline ends. Germline-derived CDR1 and CDR2 are MDHEN and SYDVKM. As DNA, the CDR3 is TGTGCCAGCAGCCTCGACCCGGGTCCACGTCGGGAGACCCAGTACTTC. Protein sequence: CASSLDPGPRRETQYF.

This clonotype was counted many times. V usage is TRBV9 and J usage is TRBJ2-1; TRBD2 aligns across 11 bases. CDR3 length: 18 residues. Per the germline V gene, CDR1 is SGDLS and CDR2 is YYNGEE. Losses at the gene ends were 0 bases for V and 7 bases for J; bases not matched to a gene: 12. The CDR3 DNA follows: TGTGCCAGCAGCGTAGGGCTAGCGGGAGGCTACCTGGGGAATGAGCAGTTCTTC. It is translated as CASSVGLAGGYLGNEQFF.

In this sample, this clonotype turned up many times. The V call is TRBV7-2, the J call TRBJ1-1, with 10 positions matching TRBD1. There are 15 residues in the CDR3. CDR1 and CDR2 (germline): SGHTA, FQGNSA. V was clipped by 5 bases and J by 10 bases; unmatched bases: 13. The CDR3 here is CASSSRDRGAKGAFF. For the CDR3, the DNA is TGTGCCAGCAGCAGCCGGGACAGGGGCGCTAAAGGAGCTTTCTTT.

The V call is TRBV10-1, the J call TRBJ2-3, with 8 positions matching TRBD2. This CDR3 spans 15 amino acids. J was trimmed by 3 bases and V by 8 bases; bases with no gene match: 10. Germline CDR1 reads WNHNN; CDR2 reads SYGVQD (reference sequence). This chain's CDR3 is CASGSGRGGTDTQYF. In DNA, the CDR3 is TGCGCCAGCGGCAGCGGGAGAGGGGGGACAGATACGCAGTATTTT.